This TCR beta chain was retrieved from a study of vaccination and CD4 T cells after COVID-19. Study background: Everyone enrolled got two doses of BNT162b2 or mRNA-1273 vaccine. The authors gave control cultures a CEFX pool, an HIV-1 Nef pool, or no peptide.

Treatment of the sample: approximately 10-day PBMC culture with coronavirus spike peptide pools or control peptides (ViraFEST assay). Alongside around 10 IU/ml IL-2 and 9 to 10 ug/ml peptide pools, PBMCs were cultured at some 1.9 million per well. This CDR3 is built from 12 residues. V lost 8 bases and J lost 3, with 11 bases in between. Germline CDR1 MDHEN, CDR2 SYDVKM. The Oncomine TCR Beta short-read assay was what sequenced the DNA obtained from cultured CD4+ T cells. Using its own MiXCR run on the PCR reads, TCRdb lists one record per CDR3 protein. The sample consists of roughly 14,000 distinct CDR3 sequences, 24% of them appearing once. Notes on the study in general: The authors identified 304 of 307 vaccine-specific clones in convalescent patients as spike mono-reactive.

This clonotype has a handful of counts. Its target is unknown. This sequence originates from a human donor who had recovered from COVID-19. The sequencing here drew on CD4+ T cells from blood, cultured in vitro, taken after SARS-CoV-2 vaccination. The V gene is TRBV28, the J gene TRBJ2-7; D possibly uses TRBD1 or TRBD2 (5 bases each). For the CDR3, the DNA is TGTGCCAGCGGTGAGGGGCTCTACGAGCAGTACTTC. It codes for CASGEGLYEQYF.